These 28 T cell receptor beta chains originate from one sample sequenced in a study of regulatory T cells in long-lasting Graves disease. The TCR beta library used iRepertoire HTBI primers with Arm-PCR amplification of CDR3. Via MiXCR, TCRdb re-called the multiplex PCR reads, giving one row per CDR3 protein. This sample has 350,000 to 450,000 distinct CDR3 sequences, with approximately 22% found just once. Time point indicated: persistent/refractory GD, antithyroid drugs over 5 years with positive TRAb. The TCR library was prepared using RNA isolated from PBMCs. The source material was peripheral blood mononuclear cells (PBMCs), sampled when the disease was refractory, from a patient treated with antithyroid drugs. These receptors all stem from a female donor with Graves disease.

This clonotype was picked up many times. This chain links TRBV28 with TRBJ2-4, with 8 nucleotides matching TRBD1. Unmatched junction bases numbered 8, after V lost 6 bases and J lost 1 base. The CDR3 extends over 16 amino acids. Germline V CDR1 and CDR2: MDHEN, SYDVKM. Here the CDR3 DNA reads TGTGCCAGCAGGACAGGGGACGTCGTGGCCAAAAACATTCAGTACTTC. This codes for CASRTGDVVAKNIQYF. The variable domain in full, completed from reference TRBV28 and TRBJ2-4, reads DVKVTQSSRYLVKRTGEKVFLECVQDMDHENMFWYRQDPGLGLRLIYFSYDVKMKEKGDIPEGYSVSREKKERFSLILESASTNQTSMYLCASRTGDVVAKNIQYFGAGTRLSVL.

This clonotype was recorded many times. The chain joins TRBV5-1 to TRBJ1-4; 9 bases map to TRBD1. This CDR3 is 15 amino acids long. Per the germline V gene, CDR1 is SGHRS and CDR2 is YFSETQ. Germline trimming cut 4 bases from V and 7 bases from J; bases unmatched to any gene: 8. The CDR3 nucleotides are TGCGCCAGCAGCCCGGCCGGGACAGGGAGTGAAAAACTGTTTTTT. Amino acid sequence: CASSPAGTGSEKLFF.

This clonotype was detected ten times or more. One junction end disagrees with the germline gene, perhaps due to a read error. V is TRBV11-2 and J is TRBJ2-4; 8 bases are a match to TRBD1. CDR1 and CDR2 (germline): SGHAT, FQNNGV. There are 13 residues in the CDR3. The chain's CDR3 is CASSLDRTGSTVF. CDR3 DNA: TGTGCCAGCAGCTTAGATCGGACAGGGTCCACCGTCTTC.

The chain uses TRBV4-1 and TRBJ2-7; D may be TRBD2 (6 bases). The germline V gene has CDR1 MGHRA and CDR2 YSYEKL. The V gene lost 0 bases and the J gene lost 4 bases, with 7 bases spanning the gap. The CDR3 sequence is 13 residues long. The CDR3 region has the DNA TGCGCCAGCAGCCAAGAAGCGGGTTACGAGCAGTACTTC. It translates to CASSQEAGYEQYF.

This clonotype was seen more than once but under ten times. This rearrangement joins TRBV11-2 to TRBJ1-1, with unresolved D. V was shortened by 7 bases and J by 6 bases, with 15 bases between the two germline ends. This CDR3 has 13 residues. Germline V CDR1 and CDR2: SGHAT, FQNNGV. The CDR3 reads CASTPPSWPEAFF. CDR3 nucleotide sequence: TGTGCCAGCACCCCCCCTAGCTGGCCTGAAGCTTTCTTT.

In its sample, this clonotype was seen many times. This sequence joins TRBV28 and TRBJ2-5, with D maybe TRBD1 (5 bases). From germline, CDR1 is MDHEN and CDR2 SYDVKM. The CDR3 consists of 14 residues. V was clipped by 9 bases and J by 5 bases, with 19 bases between them. CDR3 nucleotide sequence: TGTGCCAGTAGGACAATACTTGTACCCGAGACCCAGTACTTC. Protein: CASRTILVPETQYF.

A few counts support this clonotype. The chain uses TRBV2 and TRBJ2-3; D may be TRBD1 or TRBD2 (5 bases each). Germline V gene data show CDR1 as SNHLY and CDR2 as FYNNEI. The V end lost 4 bases, the J end lost 6 bases, and 14 bases lay between the germline ends. This CDR3 contains 14 residues. This CDR3 is CASSGGISVDTQYF. CDR3 DNA: TGTGCCAGCAGTGGGGGGATTTCGGTGGATACGCAGTATTTT.

V and J are TRBV5-1 and TRBJ2-7; possibly TRBD1 or TRBD2 for D (5 bases each). The CDR3 has 15 amino acids. The germline V and J ends were trimmed by 0 bases and 3 bases, with 13 bases remaining between them. Germline loops: CDR1 SGHRS, CDR2 YFSETQ. The CDR3 sequence: CASSLDWGYGYEQYF. The CDR3 DNA is TGCGCCAGCAGCTTGGACTGGGGGTATGGCTACGAGCAGTACTTC.

In its sample, this clonotype was seen many times. The chain links TRBV7-3 to TRBJ2-5; 7 bases are shared with TRBD1. Germline CDR1 is SGHTA and CDR2 is FQGTGA. J gave up 7 bases and V 6 bases, and 8 bases lay outside the gene matches. There are 13 residues in the CDR3. CDR3 DNA: TGTGCCAGCAGTTTGGACAGGTCGGGGACCCAGTACTTC. Protein product: CASSLDRSGTQYF.

This clonotype was counted many times. The rearrangement links TRBV20-1 to TRBJ1-6; unclear D gene. The CDR3 runs to 17 residues. V gave up 6 bases and J gave up 0 bases, with 18 bases separating them. CDR1 DFQATT and CDR2 SNEGSKA come from the germline V gene (reference sequence). CDR3 DNA sequence: TGCAGTGCCGGCGATCCAACCTCTGGCTCCTATAATTCACCCCTCCACTTT. Its protein is CSAGDPTSGSYNSPLHF.

The V call is TRBV18, the J call TRBJ2-5, with D uncertain. Judging by the DNA end, TRBJ2-1 fits better; the J call may be wrong. The CDR3 loop spans 14 amino acids. In germline, CDR1 is KGHSH, CDR2 LQKENI. The CDR3 sequence: CASSPHAIHNEQFF. As DNA, the CDR3 is TGTGCCAGCTCACCACACGCTATACACAATGAGCAGTTCTTC.

The rearrangement uses TRBV5-6 and TRBJ2-6; TRBD1 is a possible D gene (5 bases). This CDR3 spans 14 amino acids. V lost 2 bases, J lost 5 bases, and 8 bases lay in between. Germline CDR1 reads SGHDT; CDR2 reads YYEEEE. CDR3 in amino acids: CASSLRGWANVLTF. For the CDR3, the DNA is TGTGCCAGCAGCTTAAGGGGATGGGCCAACGTCCTGACTTTC.

This clonotype showed up many times. The chain couples TRBV5-1 to TRBJ1-1, with D perhaps TRBD1 (5 bases). CDR1 is SGHRS and CDR2 is YFSETQ in the germline V gene. V gave up 2 bases and J gave up 6 bases, with 11 bases separating them. The CDR3 is made up of 13 amino acids. Written as DNA, the CDR3 is TGCGCCAGCAGCTTTACAGGCCGCCCTGAAGCTTTCTTT. Translating gives CASSFTGRPEAFF.

As concerns this clonotype: Since a much larger clone is just one base distant, this may be a read error. V gene TRBV2 combines with J gene TRBJ2-2; 9 nucleotides match TRBD1. The germline V gene encodes CDR1 SNHLY and CDR2 FYNNEI. V was pared by 8 bases and J by 6 bases, with 7 bases of the junction left unmatched. There are 14 residues in the CDR3. For the CDR3, the DNA is TGTGCCAGCGGTGGGACAGGGCGCGCCGGGGAGCTGTTTTTT. Protein: CASGGTGRAGELFF. Complete variable domain (other parts from reference TRBV2 and TRBJ2-2): EPEVTQTPSHQVTQMGQEVILRCVPISNHLYFYWYRQILGQKVEFLVSFYNNEISEKSEIFDDQFSVERPDGSNFTLKIRSTKLEDSAMYFCASGGTGRAGELFFGEGSRLTVL.

This clonotype was detected only a few times. V and J are TRBV27 and TRBJ2-7, with D perhaps matching TRBD1 or TRBD2 (5 bases each). Germline V gene lookup returns CDR1 MNHEY and CDR2 SMNVEV (reference sequence). Trimming took off 5 bases at V and 2 bases at J, with 13 bases between the two ends. This CDR3 is 14 amino acids long. The DNA of the CDR3 is TGTGCCAGCAGTCCCGGGGCGACGCCCTACGAGCAGTACTTC. This sequence encodes CASSPGATPYEQYF.

In its sample, this clonotype was seen many times. The CDR3 loop reads CASTFKGYGYTF. For the CDR3, the DNA is TGTGCCAGCACCTTCAAGGGATATGGCTACACCTTC. The chain combines TRBV28 with TRBJ1-2, with D uncertain. Looked up from germline, CDR1 is MDHEN and CDR2 is SYDVKM. The CDR3 length is 12 residues. With 7 bases removed from V and 5 bases from J, the gap between germline ends came to 11 bases.

At least ten counts were recorded for this clonotype. V is TRBV20-1 and J is TRBJ1-1, with a possible D match to TRBD1 (5 bases). V lost 1 base and J lost 5, with 11 bases in between. Germline values: CDR1 DFQATT, CDR2 SNEGSKA (reference sequence). The length of the CDR3 is 13 residues. The CDR3 protein is CSARAGGETEAFF. The CDR3 DNA reads as TGCAGTGCTAGAGCGGGGGGTGAGACTGAAGCTTTCTTT.

This clonotype occurred a few times. The chain employs TRBV28 and TRBJ2-7, with D possibly being TRBD2 (6 bases). The CDR3 loop spans 16 amino acids. Germline loops: CDR1 MDHEN, CDR2 SYDVKM. The V end lost 6 bases, the J end lost 0 bases, and 18 bases lay between the germline ends. The CDR3 bases are TGTGCCAGCAGCCAACGGGAAGCCGGGAGCTCCTACGAGCAGTACTTC. Translated, it gives CASSQREAGSSYEQYF.

Ten or more counts support this clonotype. V and J are TRBV10-1 and TRBJ2-7; 8 nucleotides line up with TRBD1. The V and J ends lost 2 bases and 4 bases, in that order; junction bases with no gene match: 4. CDR1 is WNHNN, CDR2 SYGVQD, per germline (reference sequence). The CDR3 consists of 14 residues. The CDR3 nucleotides are TGCGCCAGCAGTGAGGGGGACAGGCCTTACGAGCAGTACTTC. This encodes CASSEGDRPYEQYF.

In this sample, this clonotype turned up many times. The rearrangement links TRBV11-2 to TRBJ1-1; D is perhaps TRBD1 (5 bases). V was trimmed by 1 base and J by 4 bases, leaving 10 bases between them. The length of the CDR3 is 14 residues. Germline V gene data show CDR1 as SGHAT and CDR2 as FQNNGV. The CDR3 nucleotides read TGTGCCAGCAGCTTAGGGCAGGGCCCCACTGAAGCTTTCTTT. It codes for CASSLGQGPTEAFF.

This clonotype occurred many times. The CDR3 region is CASRLGQGPDSPLHF. CDR3 nucleotide sequence: TGTGCCAGCCGACTCGGACAGGGCCCCGATTCACCCCTCCACTTT. The chain joins TRBV28 to TRBJ1-6; TRBD1 agrees at 8 bases. The CDR3 has 15 amino acids. V shed 8 bases and J 8 bases; nucleotides not matched to a gene: 11. Per germline, CDR1 MDHEN and CDR2 SYDVKM.

The rearrangement joins TRBV3-1 to TRBJ2-7, with 12 bases fitting TRBD2. CDR3 size: 15 residues. V was pared by 1 base and J by 7 bases, with 5 bases of the junction left unmatched. Germline-derived CDR1 and CDR2 are LGHDT and YNNKEL (reference sequence). For the CDR3, the DNA is TGTGCCAGCAGCCAAGGACTAGCGGGAGAGCGGGAGCAGTACTTC. Encoded protein: CASSQGLAGEREQYF.

At least ten counts were recorded for this clonotype. The rearrangement links TRBV28 to TRBJ1-5; the D is unclear. Germline-derived CDR1 and CDR2 are MDHEN and SYDVKM. Trimming took 6 bases from V and 6 from J, leaving 12 bases between them. The CDR3 covers 13 residues. CDR3 in amino acids: CASRPVPGQPQHF. CDR3 nucleotides: TGTGCCAGCAGGCCCGTCCCGGGTCAGCCCCAGCATTTT.

This clonotype was recorded many times. CDR3 coding DNA: TGTGCCAGCAGTACTCCGACTAGCGGGGTCTACGAGCAGTACTTC. Translated: CASSTPTSGVYEQYF. The chain is built from TRBV27 and TRBJ2-7; 11 positions agree with TRBD2. Germline lookup yields CDR1 MNHEY and CDR2 SMNVEV (reference sequence). CDR3 length: 15 residues. The J segment lost 3 bases and the V segment lost 5 bases, leaving 6 bases of the junction unmatched.

This chain links TRBV4-1 with TRBJ2-7; D gene uncertain. CDR3 length: 15 residues. CDR1 and CDR2 (germline): MGHRA, YSYEKL. The V and J ends lost 0 bases and 0 bases respectively, with 9 bases between them. DNA of the CDR3: TGCGCCAGCAGCCAAGACAGTAGTCACTCCTACGAGCAGTACTTC. Amino acids: CASSQDSSHSYEQYF.

This clonotype appeared a few times. The CDR3 DNA follows: TGTGCCAGTAGGGATAGCGGGAGCCAACCCGGGGAGCTGTTTTTT. Translated: CASRDSGSQPGELFF. V and J are TRBV19 and TRBJ2-2; 9 bases align to TRBD2. The CDR3 sequence is 15 residues long. J was trimmed by 6 bases and V by 6 bases; bases with no gene match: 8. The germline V gene has CDR1 LNHDA and CDR2 SQIVND (reference sequence).

As regards this clonotype: This probably arose from a read error, given a far larger clone one base away. This chain joins TRBV28 and TRBJ1-5; D gene unclear. Trimming pared 6 bases from V and 1 base from J, leaving 22 bases between. CDR1 is MDHEN, CDR2 SYDVKM, per germline. The length of the CDR3 is 18 residues. The CDR3 DNA is TGTGCCAGCAGGCGGGCCGAAAGTGCGTCTTTCAGCAATCAGCCCCAGCATTTT. This translates into CASRRAESASFSNQPQHF.

Ten or more counts support this clonotype. V and J are TRBV28 and TRBJ2-7; 10 bases agree with TRBD2. CDR1 is MDHEN, CDR2 SYDVKM, per germline. The CDR3 covers 14 residues. V was clipped by 11 bases and J by 2 bases; unmatched bases: 9. The CDR3 sequence: CAVIPSGSTYEQYF. The CDR3 region has the DNA TGTGCCGTCATTCCTAGCGGGAGCACCTACGAGCAGTACTTC.